This entry lists 32 T cell receptor beta chains sequenced from one sample in a study of vaccination effects on CD4 cells after COVID-19. These receptors' targets are unknown. TCRdb's copy holds only in-frame clones and misses some; the assay was immunoSEQ multiplex PCR. The data show roughly 24,000 clones, 65% to 80% seen once. Sequencing was preceded by expansion of antigen-specific CD4+ T cells with viral peptide pools in the ViraFEST assay. Isolating CD4+ T cells followed ten to eleven days of culture. Two doses of either BNT162b2 or mRNA-1273 were given to each participant. Sample: CD4+ T cells from PBMCs cultured with HCoV-NL63 spike peptides, taken after COVID-19 vaccination. These receptors were obtained from a human donor who received a COVID-19 vaccine.

V is TRBV27 and J is TRBJ1-1, with 7 bases fitting TRBD1. Germline V gene lookup returns CDR1 MNHEY and CDR2 SMNVEV (reference sequence). There are 16 residues in the CDR3. V lost 2 bases, J lost 5 bases, and 11 bases stayed unmatched. The CDR3 nucleotides are TGTGCCAGCAGTTTAAAGGCGGACAGGAGGGGAACTGAAGCTTTCTTT. Its protein product is CASSLKADRRGTEAFF.

The chain joins TRBV3-1 (or the pseudogene TRBV3-2) to TRBJ1-1, with 7 bases matching TRBD1. CDR3 length: 12 amino acids. Germline CDR1 reads LGHDT; CDR2 reads YNNKEL (reference sequence). The trim removed 4 bases at V and 7 bases at J, leaving 3 bases unmatched. For the CDR3, the DNA is TGTGCCAGCAGCCCCTGGACAGGTGAAGCTTTCTTT. The encoded protein is CASSPWTGEAFF.

This chain connects TRBV10-2 to TRBJ1-2; no firm D call. This CDR3 has 13 amino acids. Germline assignment: CDR1 WSHSY and CDR2 SAAADI. Trimming pared 3 bases from V and 2 bases from J, leaving 7 bases between. The CDR3 nucleotides read TGCGCCAGCAGTGATTTGGGGAACTATGGCTACACCTTC. Protein: CASSDLGNYGYTF.

The chain recombines TRBV21-1 with TRBJ2-1; the DNA was not used to check the table's D call, TRBD1. TRBV21-1 is a documented pseudogene. This CDR3 has 17 amino acids. The CDR3 region is CASSKVRSDSSYNEQFF. CDR3 DNA sequence: TGTGCCAGCAGCAAGGTCCGGTCGGACAGCTCCTACAATGAGCAGTTCTTC.

In this sample, this clone turned up a few times. The chain joins TRBV6-2 or TRBV6-3 to TRBJ2-2; D unresolved. Trimming removed 2 bases at V and 6 bases at J, with 13 bases between. CDR1 is MNHEY and CDR2 is SVGEGT in the germline V gene. The CDR3 spans 15 residues. CDR3 nucleotide sequence: TGTGCCAGCAGTTACGGCGCCCAGGTGGCCGGGGAGCTGTTTTTT. Its translation: CASSYGAQVAGELFF.

The CDR3 region is CASSRTQGRTDTQYF. In DNA form, the CDR3 reads TGCGCCAGCAGCCGTACACAGGGGCGGACAGATACGCAGTATTTT. This chain links TRBV5-1 with TRBJ2-3; 7 nucleotides agree with TRBD1. Unmatched junction bases numbered 8, after V lost 4 bases and J lost 3 bases. The germline V gene encodes CDR1 SGHRS and CDR2 YFSETQ. The CDR3 extends over 15 amino acids.

The chain carries TRBV4-1 and TRBJ2-7; the match to TRBD2 covers 9 bases. Germline CDR1 MGHRA, CDR2 YSYEKL. CDR3 size: 17 residues. Unmatched junction bases numbered 16, after V lost 3 bases and J lost 7 bases. The CDR3 loop is CASSHDPPGLAPREQYF. The CDR3 nucleotides read TGCGCCAGCAGCCATGATCCTCCGGGACTAGCTCCCAGGGAGCAGTACTTC.

The chain has TRBV6-1 and TRBJ1-1; 9 positions match TRBD1. With V trimmed by 2 bases and J by 3 bases, 1 base remained unmatched. CDR1 is MNHNS, CDR2 SASEGT, per germline. CDR3 size: 14 residues. The CDR3 spells CASSERTGDTEAFF. The DNA for the CDR3 is TGTGCCAGCAGTGAAAGGACAGGGGACACTGAAGCTTTCTTT.

This clone was observed a single time. The chain is built from TRBV5-6 and TRBJ2-5, with 11 bases identical to TRBD1. CDR1 is SGHDT and CDR2 is YYEEEE in the germline V gene. The CDR3 runs to 14 residues. J was trimmed by 5 bases and V by 4 bases; bases with no gene match: 4. The CDR3 region has the DNA TGTGCCAGCAGCGGCCGGGACAGGGGGGAGACCCAGTACTTC. This translates into CASSGRDRGETQYF.

By sample share, this clone is large. This chain joins TRBV18 and TRBJ2-3, with a weak D call TRBD2 (6 bases). V lost 3 bases to trimming and J lost 0 bases, with 10 bases between them. The germline gives CDR1 KGHSH, CDR2 LQKENI. The CDR3 consists of 15 residues. The CDR3 spells CASSPDYLSTDTQYF. CDR3 nucleotides: TGTGCCAGCTCACCGGACTACCTTAGCACAGATACGCAGTATTTT.

V gene TRBV5-4 combines with J gene TRBJ2-3, with D possibly matching TRBD2 (6 bases). Germline lookup yields CDR1 SGHNT and CDR2 YYREEE (reference sequence). The CDR3 contains 16 residues. V gave up 4 bases and J gave up 4 bases, with 19 bases separating them. The CDR3 protein is CASSSTGTEVADTQYF. Written as DNA, the CDR3 is TGTGCCAGCAGCAGTACCGGGACTGAGGTGGCAGATACGCAGTATTTT. Together with reference TRBV5-4 and TRBJ2-3, the CDR3 gives the full variable domain: ETGVTQSPTHLIKTRGQQVTLRCSSQSGHNTVSWYQQALGQGPQFIFQYYREEENGRGNFPPRFSGLQFPNYSSELNVNALELDDSALYLCASSSTGTEVADTQYFGPGTRLTVL.

This clone was detected a few times. The V gene is TRBV4-1, the J gene TRBJ1-4; 8 bases match TRBD1. The CDR3 consists of 17 residues. V lost 4 bases to trimming and J lost 4 bases; unmatched junction nucleotides: 11. In germline, CDR1 is MGHRA, CDR2 YSYEKL. CDR3 nucleotide sequence: TGCGCCAGCAGCCGGAGTCCTACGACAGGGGATAATGAAAAACTGTTTTTT. Protein sequence: CASSRSPTTGDNEKLFF.

V gene TRBV6-5 combines with J gene TRBJ1-2, with 7 bases matching TRBD1. Germline-derived CDR1 and CDR2 are MNHEY and SVGAGI. After removal of 5 bases from V and 8 bases from J, the junction contained 8 bases not matched to a gene. This CDR3 has 13 amino acids. In nucleotides, the CDR3 is TGTGCCAGCAGTCCCCAGGGGGAGAGAGGCTACACCTTC. Protein product: CASSPQGERGYTF.

The J gene is TRBJ1-2, the V gene TRBV5-1; 8 bases fit TRBD1. The germline V gene encodes CDR1 SGHRS and CDR2 YFSETQ. CDR3 length: 15 amino acids. Trimming removed 3 bases from V and 10 bases from J; junction bases left unmatched: 14. This chain's CDR3 is CASSYGDRDRPVYTF. In DNA, the CDR3 is TGCGCCAGCAGCTACGGGGACCGGGACAGGCCTGTCTACACCTTC.

This chain connects TRBV4-1 to TRBJ1-6; 9 bases align to TRBD1. Germline CDR1 is MGHRA and CDR2 is YSYEKL. The CDR3 length is 15 residues. The V gene end was trimmed by 6 bases and the J gene end by 7 bases; junction bases not matched to a gene: 7. The CDR3, as DNA: TGCGCCAGCAGATCCAGGGACAGGGTAAATTCACCCCTCCACTTT. It encodes CASRSRDRVNSPLHF.

V is TRBV20-1 and J is TRBJ1-2, with a possible D match to TRBD1 (6 bases). Trimming removed 4 bases at V and 4 bases at J, with 7 bases between. The CDR3 is 11 residues long. Per the germline V gene, CDR1 is DFQATT and CDR2 is SNEGSKA (reference sequence). DNA of the CDR3: TGCAGTGCTACAGGGGTCTATGGCTACACCTTC. This translates into CSATGVYGYTF.

The chain has TRBV6-6 and TRBJ2-6, with 9 bases that match TRBD1. Germline V gene data show CDR1 as MNHNY and CDR2 as SVGAGI (reference sequence). The CDR3 runs 17 residues. Trimming at V came to 5 bases and at J to 0 bases, leaving 5 bases not matched to a gene. The CDR3 DNA sequence: TGTGCCAGCAGTCGGACAGGGGCCACCTCTGGGGCCAACGTCCTGACTTTC. It specifies CASSRTGATSGANVLTF.

The table lists this clone with a count of one. V is TRBV11-2 and J is TRBJ2-3; D might be TRBD2 (6 bases). Germline V gene sequence: CDR1 SGHAT, CDR2 FQNNGV. Trimming took off 1 base at V and 4 bases at J, with 12 bases between the two ends. This CDR3 is built from 15 residues. The DNA for the CDR3 is TGTGCCAGCAGCTTAGGACTAGGATCATCAGATACGCAGTATTTT. Its protein product is CASSLGLGSSDTQYF.

V gene TRBV3-1 (or the pseudogene TRBV3-2) combines with J gene TRBJ2-5; TRBD2 matches at 10 bases. CDR3 length equals 16 residues. Looked up from germline, CDR1 is LGHDT and CDR2 is YNNKEL (reference sequence). V dropped 1 base and J dropped 7; count of bases not matched to a gene: 9. DNA of the CDR3: TGTGCCAGCAGCCAAGGTGTGGCTAGCGGGGGTGGGACCCAGTACTTC. Translating it yields CASSQGVASGGGTQYF.

The chain has TRBV4-1 and TRBJ2-6; D gene unclear. The V and J ends lost 0 bases and 4 bases respectively, with 16 bases between them. Germline loops: CDR1 MGHRA, CDR2 YSYEKL. The CDR3 extends over 18 amino acids. The CDR3 nucleotides read TGCGCCAGCAGCCAAGATTTAGGTTTTAGTGCCGGGGCCAACGTCCTGACTTTC. This codes for CASSQDLGFSAGANVLTF.

The DNA for the CDR3 is TGCAGCGTCAGGACAGGGGGCTCATTTTCACCCCTCCACTTT. This translates into CSVRTGGSFSPLHF. The chain joins TRBV29-1 to TRBJ1-6, with 11 nucleotides matching TRBD1. Germline lookup yields CDR1 SQVTM and CDR2 ANQGSEA. The V gene end was trimmed by 6 bases and the J gene end by 9 bases; junction bases not matched to a gene: 7. This CDR3 spans 14 amino acids.

The V and J genes are TRBV6-5 and TRBJ2-7; 7 bases line up with TRBD2. The CDR3 extends over 16 amino acids. The germline gives CDR1 MNHEY, CDR2 SVGAGI. The ends lost 0 bases at V and 4 bases at J; junction bases unmatched: 9. Written as DNA, the CDR3 is TGTGCCAGCAGTTACTCGATTCTTTCGGGAGGTTACGAGCAGTACTTC. It codes for CASSYSILSGGYEQYF.

The CDR3, as DNA: TGCGCCAGCAGCTTGGAAAGTCGGGCGGTGGTGAGGGTTAGCAATCAGCCCCAGCATTTT. Residues: CASSLESRAVVRVSNQPQHF. V is TRBV5-1 and J is TRBJ1-5; D is undetermined. The CDR3 runs to 20 residues. Germline V lookup: CDR1 SGHRS, CDR2 YFSETQ. Trimming stripped 0 bases from V and 0 bases from J, with 22 bases between.

This sequence joins TRBV7-9 and TRBJ1-2; D unclear. The CDR3 runs 15 residues. The V and J ends lost 4 bases and 5 bases respectively, with 17 bases between them. CDR1 is SEHNR, CDR2 FQNEAQ, per germline (reference sequence). The CDR3 sequence is CASSSGSIRAYGYTF. The CDR3 DNA is TGTGCCAGCAGCTCTGGGAGTATCCGGGCTTATGGCTACACCTTC.

The CDR3 reads CASSPHEMYGYTF. CDR3 in DNA: TGTGCCAGCAGCCCGCACGAGATGTATGGCTACACCTTC. The chain recombines TRBV6-2 or TRBV6-3 with TRBJ1-2; D ambiguous. Trimming took off 6 bases at V and 5 bases at J, with 13 bases between the two ends. Germline lookup yields CDR1 MNHEY and CDR2 SVGEGT. The CDR3 has 13 residues.

The chain links TRBV5-1 to TRBJ2-3, with D unresolved. CDR1 is SGHRS, CDR2 YFSETQ, per germline. V was clipped by 1 base and J by 6 bases, with 9 bases between them. The CDR3 sequence is 13 residues long. The CDR3 loop is CASSLLGRDTQYF. In DNA form, the CDR3 reads TGCGCCAGCAGCTTGCTGGGCAGGGATACGCAGTATTTT.

This rearrangement joins TRBV4-2 to TRBJ1-1; 9 bases agree with TRBD1. In germline, CDR1 is LGHNA, CDR2 YNFKEQ. Trimming removed 1 base from V and 3 bases from J; junction bases left unmatched: 9. CDR3 length equals 17 residues. CDR3 DNA sequence: TGTGCCAGCAGCCAAGGTCCGGGACAGGGAGTGGACACTGAAGCTTTCTTT. Translation gives CASSQGPGQGVDTEAFF.

Only one count was recorded for this clone. The V and J genes are TRBV5-1 and TRBJ1-1; 7 nucleotides line up with TRBD1. The J segment lost 8 bases and the V segment lost 4 bases, leaving 14 bases of the junction unmatched. Germline CDR1 reads SGHRS; CDR2 reads YFSETQ. The CDR3 length is 15 residues. This CDR3 is CASSPGGDRDREAFF. The CDR3 DNA sequence: TGCGCCAGCAGCCCGGGGGGAGACCGGGACAGAGAAGCTTTCTTT.

This chain joins TRBV11-2 and TRBJ2-3; possibly TRBD1 for D (5 bases). Germline assignment: CDR1 SGHAT and CDR2 FQNNGV. The V and J ends lost 5 bases and 5 bases respectively, with 20 bases between them. The CDR3 spans 16 residues. The CDR3 here is CASSRVDKRNQDTQYF. The CDR3 DNA reads TGTGCCAGCAGCAGGGTGGACAAGCGCAATCAAGATACGCAGTATTTT.

V and J are TRBV6-4 and TRBJ2-6; D is undetermined. Trimming cost V 2 bases and J 0 bases, with 8 bases left between them. Per the germline V gene, CDR1 is MRHNA and CDR2 is SNTAGT. The CDR3 totals 16 residues. CDR3 region: CASSDVVASGANVLTF. CDR3 nucleotide sequence: TGTGCCAGCAGTGACGTGGTCGCCTCTGGGGCCAACGTCCTGACTTTC.

The CDR3 sequence: CASSQILTGGGYEQYF. CDR3 nucleotides: TGTGCCAGCAGCCAGATTCTGACAGGAGGTGGCTACGAGCAGTACTTC. This rearrangement joins TRBV7-6 to TRBJ2-7; the D gene is possibly TRBD1 (6 bases). Trimming shortened V by 5 bases and J by 3 bases, and 20 bases separated the two germline ends. In germline, CDR1 is SGHVS, CDR2 FNYEAQ. The CDR3 contains 16 residues.

The rearrangement joins TRBV9 to TRBJ1-6; no clear D gene. Germline CDR1 reads SGDLS; CDR2 reads YYNGEE. V lost 3 bases and J 9 bases, leaving 19 bases between the germline ends. The CDR3 is 16 amino acids. The CDR3 is CASSGLAGSLGSPLHF. CDR3 DNA: TGTGCCAGCAGCGGCCTTGCCGGGAGTCTAGGTTCACCCCTCCACTTT.